The 4 T cell receptor beta chains presented below share a single source sample, sequenced in a study of CD8+ T cells in alopecia areata. Sequencing templates came from extracted RNA that was reverse transcribed into cDNA. Sequencing used immunoSEQ multiplex PCR; TCRdb keeps in-frame clones, though not all of them. The sample includes 95,000 to 100,000 clones, approximately 66% of them seen just once. Treatment in this sample: oral pan-JAK inhibitor, 5-10 mg twice daily. The sequenced sample was CD8+ T cells sorted from blood, obtained at week 4, from a patient treated with tofacitinib. Source of these receptors: a human donor with alopecia areata.

This clone was detected a few times. This chain uses TRBV5-1 with TRBJ1-4; maybe TRBD1 (5 bases). The CDR3 loop spans 15 amino acids. Trimming removed 3 bases at V and 7 bases at J, with 16 bases between. In germline, CDR1 is SGHRS, CDR2 YFSETQ. CDR3 bases: TGCGCCAGCAGCTCGCTTCAGGGAAGGGCTGAAAAACTGTTTTTT. Translated, it gives CASSSLQGRAEKLFF. Supplemented by reference TRBV5-1 and TRBJ1-4, the full variable domain reads KAGVTQTPRYLIKTRGQQVTLSCSPISGHRSVSWYQQTPGQGLQFLFEYFSETQRNKGNFPGRFSGRQFSNSRSEMNVSTLELGDSALYLCASSSLQGRAEKLFFGSGTQLSVL.

The chain is built from TRBV7-2 and TRBJ1-2; TRBD1 aligns across 9 bases. The germline gives CDR1 SGHTA, CDR2 FQGNSA. This CDR3 is built from 15 residues. The V gene end was trimmed by 2 bases and the J gene end by 4 bases; junction bases not matched to a gene: 5. CDR3 sequence: CASSLQRTGAYGYTF. The CDR3, as DNA: TGTGCCAGCAGCTTACAGCGGACAGGGGCCTATGGCTACACCTTC.

A few counts support this clone. The chain has TRBV7-2 and TRBJ1-1, with D perhaps matching TRBD1 (6 bases). Trimming pared 5 bases from V and 5 bases from J, leaving 18 bases between. The CDR3 is made up of 15 amino acids. The germline V gene has CDR1 SGHTA and CDR2 FQGNSA. CDR3 bases: TGTGCCAGCAGCATAGGTGGTGGGCAGGGGACTGAAGCTTTCTTT. Its translation is CASSIGGGQGTEAFF.

The chain combines TRBV29-1 with TRBJ1-4, with D possibly being TRBD1 (5 bases). CDR3 length: 16 amino acids. V was cut by 2 bases and J by 7 bases, with 20 bases left in between. Germline V gene data show CDR1 as SQVTM and CDR2 as ANQGSEA. The chain's CDR3 is CSVEMPRAVEGEKLFF. CDR3 nucleotide sequence: TGCAGCGTTGAAATGCCCAGGGCCGTAGAGGGTGAAAAACTGTTTTTT.